The 25 T cell receptor beta chains below all came from one sample that was sequenced in a study of blood T cell repertoires in COVID-19. Method: immunoSEQ multiplex PCR; TCRdb's copy keeps in-frame clones and lacks some. The table includes approximately 250,000 clones, about 80% detected once. The sample consisted of PBMCs or T cells enriched from blood (not recorded which). Receptors originate from a man in his forties or fifties who had recovered from COVID-19.

This clone has a handful of counts. The V gene is TRBV4-3, the J gene TRBJ1-2; D possibly corresponds to TRBD1 (5 bases). Per germline, CDR1 LGHNA and CDR2 YSLEER. The V and J ends lost 0 bases and 4 bases respectively, with 12 bases between them. The CDR3 runs to 15 residues. The CDR3 DNA sequence: TGCGCCAGCAGCCAAGAAGACCGGGGACTCTATGGCTACACCTTC. This sequence encodes CASSQEDRGLYGYTF.

The chain uses TRBV7-8 and TRBJ2-7; D unclear. Deletions cut 1 base from V and 0 bases from J, with 10 bases between. This CDR3 has 15 residues. The germline gives CDR1 SGHVS, CDR2 FQNEAQ. CDR3 in amino acids: CASSLGALRSYEQYF. The CDR3 region has the DNA TGTGCCAGCAGCTTAGGTGCACTTCGCTCCTACGAGCAGTACTTC.

V and J are TRBV4-2 and TRBJ2-1; 9 nucleotides align to TRBD2. The CDR3 contains 16 residues. Germline values: CDR1 LGHNA, CDR2 YNFKEQ. J was trimmed by 2 bases and V by 2 bases; bases with no gene match: 4. CDR3 region: CASSQQTSGTYNEQFF. For the CDR3, the DNA is TGTGCCAGCAGCCAACAGACTAGCGGCACCTACAATGAGCAGTTCTTC.

This clone has just one count. The chain has TRBV4-1 and TRBJ1-6; TRBD1 matches 8 bases. The CDR3 consists of 14 residues. The J segment lost 11 bases and the V segment lost 1 base, leaving 4 bases of the junction unmatched. Germline CDR1 MGHRA, CDR2 YSYEKL. CDR3 sequence reads: CASSQGTGITPLHF. The CDR3 DNA reads as TGCGCCAGCAGCCAAGGGACAGGGATAACACCCCTCCACTTT.

The chain has TRBV29-1 and TRBJ2-3; D may be TRBD2 (5 bases). CDR1 SQVTM and CDR2 ANQGSEA come from the germline V gene. This CDR3 has 11 amino acids. V was cut by 7 bases and J by 9 bases, with 14 bases left in between. The CDR3 coding sequence is TGCAGCGCCACCCGTCCGGGGACGCAGTATTTT. Translating gives CSATRPGTQYF.

J is TRBJ1-1 and V is TRBV28; D perhaps matches TRBD1 (5 bases). Per germline, CDR1 MDHEN and CDR2 SYDVKM. This CDR3 contains 12 residues. V shed 8 bases and J shed 3 bases, with 10 bases lying between them. DNA of the CDR3: TGTGCCAGCCAGGGATGGGACACTGAAGCTTTCTTT. This sequence encodes CASQGWDTEAFF.

This chain joins TRBV29-1 and TRBJ1-2; D is possibly TRBD1 (6 bases). The V gene lost 4 bases and the J gene lost 4 bases, with 16 bases spanning the gap. Germline CDR1 reads SQVTM; CDR2 reads ANQGSEA. CDR3 length equals 14 residues. The CDR3 sequence is CSVADPGQLYGYTF. The CDR3 nucleotides read TGCAGCGTTGCTGATCCAGGACAGCTCTATGGCTACACCTTC.

J is TRBJ1-2 and V is TRBV28, with D maybe TRBD1 (5 bases). The CDR3 is 15 residues long. V was pared by 6 bases and J by 8 bases, with 22 bases between. The germline V gene has CDR1 MDHEN and CDR2 SYDVKM. The CDR3 DNA sequence: TGTGCCAGCAGAATGACAGTGGGTTTTAATCGGGGCTACACCTTC. As protein: CASRMTVGFNRGYTF.

The V and J genes are TRBV3-1 (or the pseudogene TRBV3-2) and TRBJ2-7; the match to TRBD1 covers 7 bases. The CDR3 runs to 15 residues. The V gene's germline CDR1 is LGHDT and CDR2 YNNKEL (reference sequence). Trimming at V came to 5 bases and at J to 2 bases, leaving 9 bases not matched to a gene. CDR3 sequence (DNA): TGTGCCAGCAGCGGGCAACAGGGGCCTGCCTACGAGCAGTACTTC. Translation gives CASSGQQGPAYEQYF.

The rearrangement joins TRBV3-1 (or the pseudogene TRBV3-2) to TRBJ2-1, with a possible D match to TRBD2 (6 bases). This CDR3 contains 15 residues. Trimming removed 4 bases at V and 9 bases at J, with 19 bases between. Germline V gives CDR1 LGHDT, CDR2 YNNKEL (reference sequence). The DNA for the CDR3 is TGTGCCAGCAGCCTTCCGGGACTTCGTCTGGGTGAGCAGTTCTTC. Translation gives CASSLPGLRLGEQFF.

This chain links TRBV7-2 with TRBJ1-5; TRBD1 agrees at 7 bases. The junction had 5 bases not matched to a gene; V was cut back by 6 bases and J by 3 bases. The germline gives CDR1 SGHTA, CDR2 FQGNSA. This CDR3 is 14 amino acids long. For the CDR3, the DNA is TGTGCCAGCAGTCGACAGGGCTTCAATCAGCCCCAGCATTTT. It codes for CASSRQGFNQPQHF. The full variable domain, in which reference TRBV7-2 and TRBJ1-5 provide the parts outside the CDR3, is GAGVSQSPSNKVTEKGKDVELRCDPISGHTALYWYRQSLGQGLEFLIYFQGNSAPDKSGLPSDRFSAERTGGSVSTLTIQRTQQEDSAVYLCASSRQGFNQPQHFGDGTRLSIL.

V gene TRBV6-5 combines with J gene TRBJ2-2, with 7 nucleotides matching TRBD2. Germline assignment: CDR1 MNHEY and CDR2 SVGAGI. Trimming took 5 bases from V and 6 from J; bases not matched to a gene: 9. The CDR3 is 15 amino acids. The CDR3 region is CASSSIPGGPGELFF. CDR3 bases: TGTGCCAGCAGTAGCATACCGGGGGGTCCCGGGGAGCTGTTTTTT.

The V gene is TRBV28, the J gene TRBJ1-4; the D gene is possibly TRBD1 (5 bases). Deletions cut 9 bases from V and 5 bases from J, with 10 bases between. The CDR3 sequence is 12 residues long. CDR1 MDHEN and CDR2 SYDVKM come from the germline V gene. CDR3 bases: TGTGCCAGTTGGGGGAGGAATGAAAAACTGTTTTTT. This sequence encodes CASWGRNEKLFF.

V and J are TRBV27 and TRBJ2-7, with a possible D match to TRBD2 (5 bases). Germline values: CDR1 MNHEY, CDR2 SMNVEV (reference sequence). The V end lost 10 bases, the J end lost 3 bases, and 16 bases lay between the germline ends. The CDR3 has 13 amino acids. CDR3 in amino acids: CATAVERFYEQYF. Here the CDR3 DNA reads TGTGCCACCGCTGTGGAGCGGTTCTACGAGCAGTACTTC.

This clone was seen more than once but under ten times. The genes are TRBV28 and TRBJ2-4; D is unresolved. V gave up 5 bases and J gave up 0 bases, with 11 bases separating them. The germline CDR1 and CDR2 sequences are MDHEN and SYDVKM. This CDR3 region has 15 residues. CDR3 sequence: CASSMEPLAKNIQYF. In DNA, the CDR3 is TGTGCCAGCAGTATGGAGCCTCTAGCCAAAAACATTCAGTACTTC.

V gene TRBV7-3 combines with J gene TRBJ2-1; 8 bases map to TRBD2. The trim removed 2 bases at V and 7 bases at J, leaving 7 bases unmatched. The CDR3 runs to 15 residues. From germline, CDR1 is SGHTA and CDR2 FQGTGA. CDR3 nucleotide sequence: TGTGCCAGCAGCTTAGGGTCTAGCGGGCCAAATGAGCAGTTCTTC. Its protein is CASSLGSSGPNEQFF.

The rearrangement uses TRBV18 and TRBJ2-7; 11 nucleotides agree with TRBD2. Looked up from germline, CDR1 is KGHSH and CDR2 is LQKENI. Losses at the gene ends were 2 bases for V and 5 bases for J; bases not matched to a gene: 8. The CDR3 consists of 16 residues. DNA of the CDR3: TGTGCCAGCTCACCAAAGGGTAGCGGGGGGGCCAACGAGCAGTACTTC. Amino acids: CASSPKGSGGANEQYF.

The chain carries TRBV20-1 and TRBJ2-6; D is perhaps TRBD1 (5 bases). V lost 3 bases and J 2 bases, leaving 23 bases between the germline ends. The CDR3 is 19 amino acids. Germline assignment: CDR1 DFQATT and CDR2 SNEGSKA (reference sequence). The CDR3 reads CSASGPSGHPSTGANVLTF. The CDR3, as DNA: TGCAGTGCTAGTGGGCCCTCTGGACACCCAAGCACTGGGGCCAACGTCCTGACTTTC.

The chain couples TRBV28 to TRBJ2-7; 9 nucleotides match TRBD2. The CDR3 runs to 16 residues. Germline V lookup: CDR1 MDHEN, CDR2 SYDVKM. With V trimmed by 6 bases and J by 0 bases, 9 bases remained unmatched. CDR3 in amino acids: CASSPPGGGASYEQYF. In DNA form, the CDR3 reads TGTGCCAGCAGCCCCCCCGGCGGGGGGGCCTCCTACGAGCAGTACTTC.

J is TRBJ1-4 and V is TRBV4-1, with TRBD1 as a possible D gene (5 bases). The CDR3 spans 14 residues. The germline gives CDR1 MGHRA, CDR2 YSYEKL. V was clipped by 1 base and J by 8 bases, with 11 bases between them. In DNA, the CDR3 is TGCGCCAGCAGCCAAGGTGGGGGGACCGAAAAACTGTTTTTT. Amino acids: CASSQGGGTEKLFF.

In the case of this clone: It is unclear where the CDR3 begins or ends on the DNA, so no DNA is shown, and the CDR3 is as TCRdb lists it. The chain is built from TRBV5-8 and TRBJ1-3; no check of the table's D call, TRBD1, against the DNA was made. Germline-derived CDR1 and CDR2 are SGHTS and YDEGEE. Ends included, the CDR3 has 14 residues. The CDR3 reads CASSLVGQGSPEMF.

V is TRBV27 and J is TRBJ2-1; D unclear. The CDR3 extends over 13 amino acids. V lost 4 bases and J 3 bases, leaving 7 bases between the germline ends. Germline loops: CDR1 MNHEY, CDR2 SMNVEV (reference sequence). The CDR3 coding sequence is TGTGCCAGCAGTTACGCACACTACAATGAGCAGTTCTTC. Residues: CASSYAHYNEQFF.

Written as DNA, the CDR3 is TGTGCCAGTTCGTCTAACCTTCGTGGCTACACCTTC. Protein: CASSSNLRGYTF. This chain joins TRBV9 and TRBJ1-2; D gene unclear. The V gene's germline CDR1 is SGDLS and CDR2 YYNGEE. This CDR3 is 12 amino acids long. V was trimmed by 8 bases and J by 7 bases, leaving 15 bases between them.

The genes are TRBV21-1 and TRBJ1-1; the listed D gene, TRBD1, was not tested against the DNA. TRBV21-1 is flagged as a pseudogene. The CDR3 contains 15 residues. CDR3 coding DNA: TGTGCCAGCAGCATGGACAGGGGCCTCCACACTGAAGCTTTCTTT. Encoded protein: CASSMDRGLHTEAFF.

The J gene is TRBJ2-2, the V gene TRBV3-1 (or the pseudogene TRBV3-2); 8 bases are a match to TRBD2. V trimming: 1 base; J trimming: 5 bases; junction bases outside the gene matches: 9. From germline, CDR1 is LGHDT and CDR2 YNNKEL (reference sequence). This CDR3 comprises 17 residues. The CDR3 DNA follows: TGTGCCAGCAGCCAAGTACGGGGGGGCTGGGGAACCGGGGAGCTGTTTTTT. Its translation: CASSQVRGGWGTGELFF.